This TCR beta chain was retrieved from a study of cytomegalovirus exposure and HLA in healthy donors. Germline lookup yields CDR1 SEHNR and CDR2 FQNEAQ (reference sequence). CDR3 length: 14 amino acids. V lost 0 bases and J 1 base, leaving 6 bases between the germline ends. Study-level points and caveats: Among immune exposure information, only CMV serostatus was available. In vitro testing confirmed a few CMV-associated chains as specific for CMV antigens. The study listed roughly 160 cytomegalovirus-associated TCR beta chains.

PCR amplification relied on 60 Vbeta primers (plus 13 Jbeta primers). Assay used: immunoSEQ multiplex PCR; TCRdb lists only in-frame clones, some missing. Seen here are approximately 120,000 clones, approximately 82% observed once, and the top ten hold 20%. This clone has just one count. Its cognate antigen is unknown. This TCR came from a man in his late teens or twenties in good health and CMV-seropositive. V usage is TRBV7-9 and J usage is TRBJ1-2, with TRBD1 as a possible D gene (5 bases). Sequences were obtained from PBMCs. The DNA of the CDR3 is TGTGCCAGCAGCTTAGCGGGGCTTAACTATGGCTACACCTTC. Translated: CASSLAGLNYGYTF.